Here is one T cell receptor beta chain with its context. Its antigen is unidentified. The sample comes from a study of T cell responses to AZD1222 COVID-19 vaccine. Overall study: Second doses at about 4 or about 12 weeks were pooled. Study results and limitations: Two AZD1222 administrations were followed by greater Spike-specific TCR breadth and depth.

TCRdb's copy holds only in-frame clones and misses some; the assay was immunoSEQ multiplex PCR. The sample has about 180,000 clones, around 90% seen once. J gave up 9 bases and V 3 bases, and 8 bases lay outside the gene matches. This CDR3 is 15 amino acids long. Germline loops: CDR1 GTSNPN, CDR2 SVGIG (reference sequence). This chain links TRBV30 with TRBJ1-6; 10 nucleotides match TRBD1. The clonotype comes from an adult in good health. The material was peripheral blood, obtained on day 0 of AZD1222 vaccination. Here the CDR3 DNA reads TGTGCCTGGAGCCTGGGAGGACAGGGGGGTTCACCCCTCCACTTT. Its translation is CAWSLGGQGGSPLHF. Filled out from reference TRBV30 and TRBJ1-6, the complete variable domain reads SQTIHQWPATLVQPVGSPLSLECTVEGTSNPNLYWYRQAAGRGLQLLFYSVGIGQISSEVPQNLSASRPQDRQFILSSKKLLLSDSGFYLCAWSLGGQGGSPLHFGNGTRLTVT.